This entry is about one TCR beta chain. Its antigen is unidentified. PCR was performed using 60 Vbeta and 13 Jbeta primers. Profiled with immunoSEQ multiplex PCR; TCRdb holds only in-frame clones, not every one. The sample carries roughly 160,000 clones, around 83% recorded once. This specimen belongs to a study of cytomegalovirus exposure and HLA in healthy donors. Study-level findings and limits: When analyzed later, a missense DCLRE1C variant was found to be linked to TCR beta V- and J-gene trimming. Segments of the TCR beta V type were, in most cases, productive about 87% or about 30% of the time in an earlier analysis.

The germline CDR1 and CDR2 sequences are SGDLS and YYNGEE. The CDR3 consists of 13 residues. Trimming stripped 4 bases from V and 3 bases from J, with 10 bases between. This sequence joins TRBV9 and TRBJ1-1; D not resolved. The specimen sequenced was PBMCs. The source of this sequence is a male donor in good health and CMV-seropositive. CDR3 region: CASSRREDTEAFF. CDR3 sequence (DNA): TGTGCCAGCAGCCGAAGGGAGGACACTGAAGCTTTCTTT.